The 17 T cell receptor beta chains presented below share a single source sample, sequenced in a study of OX40 agonist ivuxolimab in advanced cancers. Libraries were prepared by immunoSEQ multiplex PCR; TCRdb keeps only in-frame clonotypes and omits some of them. The sample includes approximately 74,000 clones, about 90% of them seen just once. The sample was CD4+ or CD8+ T cells sorted from blood, taken in a trial of the OX40 agonist ivuxolimab. The receptors were sampled from an adult with an advanced solid tumor such as melanoma, head and neck, liver or kidney cancer.

V is TRBV4-1 and J is TRBJ2-3; D ambiguous. The CDR3 has 14 residues. Per germline, CDR1 MGHRA and CDR2 YSYEKL. V lost 1 base and J lost 3, with 8 bases in between. The CDR3 bases are TGCGCCAGCAGCCAAGTGTCCGGAACAGATACGCAGTATTTT. Translation gives CASSQVSGTDTQYF.

J is TRBJ1-2 and V is TRBV14; 10 nucleotides align to TRBD1. Trimming removed 0 bases from V and 9 bases from J; junction bases left unmatched: 10. Per germline, CDR1 SGHDN and CDR2 FVKESK. The CDR3 has 16 residues. CDR3 sequence (DNA): TGTGCCAGCAGCCAAGATCCTAGACAGGGGGCGAGAAGCTACACCTTC. Translated: CASSQDPRQGARSYTF.

This clone was seen a single time. In DNA form, the CDR3 reads TGTGCCAGCAGCCCAGCTGGACAGGCTCTCGAGCAGTACTTC. Translated, it gives CASSPAGQALEQYF. The chain recombines TRBV7-2 with TRBJ2-7; 7 nucleotides align to TRBD1. The ends lost 5 bases at V and 6 bases at J; junction bases unmatched: 10. Germline assignment: CDR1 SGHTA and CDR2 FQGNSA. The CDR3 runs to 14 residues.

The chain carries TRBV19 and TRBJ2-2, with no clear D. CDR1 LNHDA and CDR2 SQIVND come from the germline V gene (reference sequence). The CDR3 totals 15 residues. Trimming stripped 2 bases from V and 0 bases from J, with 7 bases between. This CDR3 reads CASSIISANTGELFF. CDR3 bases: TGTGCCAGTAGTATAATTTCTGCGAACACCGGGGAGCTGTTTTTT.

The rearrangement links TRBV19 to TRBJ2-3; TRBD2 is a possible D gene (5 bases). The ends were cut back, 0 bases at V and 8 bases at J, with 12 bases in the middle. The CDR3 sequence is 14 residues long. Germline V gene sequence: CDR1 LNHDA, CDR2 SQIVND (reference sequence). CDR3 residues: CASSIDGVKGTQYF. DNA of the CDR3: TGTGCCAGTAGTATAGACGGGGTGAAGGGTACGCAGTATTTT. Complete variable domain (other parts from reference TRBV19 and TRBJ2-3): DGGITQSPKYLFRKEGQNVTLSCEQNLNHDAMYWYRQDPGQGLRLIYYSQIVNDFQKGDIAEGYSVSREKKESFPLTVTSAQKNPTAFYLCASSIDGVKGTQYFGPGTRLTVL.

J is TRBJ1-5 and V is TRBV18; D is ambiguous. CDR1 and CDR2 (germline): KGHSH, LQKENI. The CDR3 is made up of 14 amino acids. The V end lost 6 bases, the J end lost 7 bases, and 16 bases lay between the germline ends. Written as DNA, the CDR3 is TGTGCCAGCTCCTCCGAGAACTCCGGACAGCCCCAGCATTTT. Protein sequence: CASSSENSGQPQHF.

This rearrangement joins TRBV28 to TRBJ2-7; 7 bases align to TRBD2. V lost 11 bases to trimming and J lost 1 base; unmatched junction nucleotides: 5. The V gene's germline CDR1 is MDHEN and CDR2 SYDVKM. The CDR3 length is 12 residues. The CDR3 is CAAGRESYEQYF. The CDR3 DNA is TGTGCCGCGGGGCGGGAGTCCTACGAGCAGTACTTC.

V is TRBV19 and J is TRBJ2-7; D possibly matches TRBD1 or TRBD2 (6 bases each). This CDR3 has 15 residues. Trimming took 3 bases from V and 3 from J, leaving 15 bases between them. CDR1 is LNHDA and CDR2 is SQIVND in the germline V gene (reference sequence). This chain's CDR3 is CASSIRPRGVYEQYF. Here the CDR3 DNA reads TGTGCCAGTAGTATTCGGCCAAGGGGGGTCTACGAGCAGTACTTC.

This clone appeared once. This chain links TRBV28 with TRBJ1-2, with D possibly being TRBD1 (6 bases). The CDR3 is made up of 15 amino acids. With 2 bases removed from V and 2 bases from J, the gap between germline ends came to 12 bases. Germline V CDR1 and CDR2: MDHEN, SYDVKM. The DNA for the CDR3 is TGTGCCAGCAGTTTAGGGGGGGGCTCCAACTATGGCTACACCTTC. It is translated as CASSLGGGSNYGYTF.

The chain recombines TRBV10-3 with TRBJ2-7, with 8 bases fitting TRBD1. Germline trimming cut 6 bases from V and 0 bases from J; bases unmatched to any gene: 4. The CDR3 totals 14 residues. CDR1 ENHRY and CDR2 SYGVKD come from the germline V gene. The CDR3: CAISRDRSSYEQYF. CDR3 sequence (DNA): TGTGCCATCAGCAGGGACAGGAGCTCCTACGAGCAGTACTTC.

The J gene is TRBJ2-7, the V gene TRBV4-3; 9 positions agree with TRBD2. This CDR3 comprises 15 residues. CDR1 LGHNA and CDR2 YSLEER come from the germline V gene. V shed 4 bases, J shed 4 bases, and the junction held 8 bases outside the gene matches. CDR3 coding DNA: TGCGCCAGCAGCCTCACAGCGGGAGGAAATTACGAGCAGTACTTC. It codes for CASSLTAGGNYEQYF.

This chain uses TRBV9 with TRBJ2-2; TRBD1 might be the D (5 bases). Germline V gene data show CDR1 as SGDLS and CDR2 as YYNGEE. The CDR3 is 16 amino acids. V was cut by 0 bases and J by 1 base, with 10 bases left in between. CDR3 residues: CASSVVSQGNTGELFF. The CDR3 DNA reads as TGTGCCAGCAGCGTAGTCTCCCAGGGGAACACCGGGGAGCTGTTTTTT.

V usage is TRBV4-1 and J usage is TRBJ2-2, with D possibly matching TRBD1 (5 bases). The CDR3 spans 16 residues. CDR1 MGHRA and CDR2 YSYEKL come from the germline V gene. V was shortened by 4 bases and J by 1 base, with 13 bases between the two germline ends. CDR3 sequence: CASSLTRTGNTGELFF. The CDR3, as DNA: TGCGCCAGCAGCCTTACACGAACAGGGAACACCGGGGAGCTGTTTTTT.

Here the CDR3 DNA reads TGTGCCATCAGTGAGTCGACAGGGGTGGAAAAACTGTTTTTT. It yields the protein CAISESTGVEKLFF. The V call is TRBV10-3, the J call TRBJ1-4, with 8 bases that match TRBD1. Germline-derived CDR1 and CDR2 are ENHRY and SYGVKD. The CDR3 runs to 14 residues. With 0 bases clipped from V and 8 bases from J, the junction kept 2 bases outside the gene matches.

The rearrangement uses TRBV6-6 and TRBJ2-1, with 9 nucleotides matching TRBD2. The V gene's germline CDR1 is MNHNY and CDR2 SVGAGI (reference sequence). V gave up 2 bases and J gave up 12 bases; unmatched junction bases: 5. This CDR3 has 13 residues. The CDR3 loop is CASSYLRLAVQFF. In DNA, the CDR3 is TGTGCCAGCAGTTACCTCCGACTAGCGGTGCAGTTCTTC.

Here the CDR3 reads CASSVGLAHDEQYF. Written as DNA, the CDR3 is TGTGCCAGCAGTGTCGGGCTAGCGCACGACGAGCAGTACTTC. V usage is TRBV2 and J usage is TRBJ2-7; weak D call: TRBD2 (6 bases). Germline lookup yields CDR1 SNHLY and CDR2 FYNNEI. The CDR3 extends over 14 amino acids. The ends were cut back, 4 bases at V and 5 bases at J, with 15 bases in the middle.

About this clone itself: Mismatch with germline at one junction end may stem from a read error. The chain has TRBV7-7 and TRBJ2-5, with 7 bases that match TRBD1. The CDR3 is made up of 16 amino acids. From germline, CDR1 is SSHAT and CDR2 FNYEAQ (reference sequence). DNA of the CDR3: TGTGCTAGCAGCTTACGAGGGGGCGGCCCGGGAGAGACCCAGTACTTC. It translates to CASSLRGGGPGETQYF.